This T cell receptor (beta chain) originates from a study of graft-versus-host responses after intestinal transplantation. With respect to this clone: The target antigen is unknown. Different DNA sequences within this sample yield the same CDR3.

Libraries were prepared by immunoSEQ multiplex PCR; TCRdb keeps only in-frame clonotypes and omits some of them. The data hold 90,000 to 95,000 clones, with around nine tenths observed a single time. Germline V lookup: CDR1 MDHEN, CDR2 SYDVKM. The V end lost 2 bases, the J end lost 1 base, and 9 bases lay between the germline ends. The CDR3 is 14 amino acids. Specimen: unstimulated CD8+ T cells sorted from spleen or lymph node cells, collected before intestinal transplant. The gene calls are TRBV28 and TRBJ2-7, with a tentative D call TRBD1 (5 bases). This TCR came from a human donor who received an intestinal transplant. CDR3 bases: TGTGCCAGCAGTTTAGGTACAGGATCCTACGAGCAGTACTTC. It codes for CASSLGTGSYEQYF. The full variable domain, completed using reference TRBV28 and TRBJ2-7, is DVKVTQSSRYLVKRTGEKVFLECVQDMDHENMFWYRQDPGLGLRLIYFSYDVKMKEKGDIPEGYSVSREKKERFSLILESASTNQTSMYLCASSLGTGSYEQYFGPGTRLTVT.